This TCR beta chain was sequenced during a study of graft-versus-host responses after intestinal transplantation. Across the whole study: Anti-thymocyte globulin served as induction for all recipients, who then took tacrolimus and steroids for approximately three years.

Study-wide results and caveats: Recipient marrow held GvH clones, some first seen in ileum or blood.

Data came from immunoSEQ multiplex PCR; TCRdb stores just in-frame clones and leaves some out. The profile covers some 100,000 clones, with roughly 87% appearing a single time and 0.95% taken by the ten largest. Trimming at V came to 5 bases and at J to 7 bases, leaving 8 bases not matched to a gene. CDR3 length: 14 amino acids. Germline CDR1 reads SGHVS; CDR2 reads FQNEAQ. This clone was detected once. Its specificity is not known. This specimen consisted of unstimulated CD4+ T cells sorted from spleen or lymph node cells, obtained before transplant. The TCR sequence derives from a human donor who was the organ donor for an intestinal transplant. The chain recombines TRBV7-8 with TRBJ2-4; 7 bases fit TRBD1. The CDR3 sequence: CASSPTGLKNIQYF. The CDR3 DNA follows: TGTGCCAGCAGCCCGACAGGGTTGAAGAACATTCAGTACTTC.